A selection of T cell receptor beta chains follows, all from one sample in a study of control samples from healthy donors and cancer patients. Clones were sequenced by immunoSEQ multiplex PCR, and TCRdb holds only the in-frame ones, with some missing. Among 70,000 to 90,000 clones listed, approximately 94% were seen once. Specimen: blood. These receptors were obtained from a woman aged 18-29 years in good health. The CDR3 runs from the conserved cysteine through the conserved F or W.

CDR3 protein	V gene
CSVEDLGLRGKETQYF	TRBV29-1
CASSRDRNSPLHF	TRBV3-1/TRBV3-2
CASSVWGNEQFF	TRBV9
CASRTGGLGTGELFF	TRBV9
CASSPSGLTDTQYF	TRBV19
CASRAGSIYEQYF	TRBV7-2
CASCDRYEQYF	TRBV28
CASTGVRVGSGANVLTF	TRBV9
CASSQDWGTGELFF	TRBV3-1/TRBV3-2
CASSERDTGELFF	TRBV10-2
CASSLGRVETSGSNEQFF	TRBV14
CASSLWGGSNQPQHF	TRBV27
CASSLGQGNPSYEQYF	TRBV7-2
CASSLGVAVVGHNQPQHF	TRBV7-2
CASRTDRGLGGEAFF	TRBV6-5
CASSLKGNTEAFF	TRBV12-3/TRBV12-4
CASSHRIGGGAEAFF	TRBV28
CASTTRGDNQPQHF	TRBV6-5
CASSVEGGSGSPLHF	TRBV9
CASSLGQGNTEAFF	TRBV7-8
CASSFRGGQPQHF	TRBV28
CASSLRASRSGETQYF	TRBV6-2/TRBV6-3
CASSEALRLAGGLGTQYF	TRBV6-1
CASSLLDSQSEAFF	TRBV7-9
CAGMDRGGNYGYTF	TRBV6-5
CASNRVSGGVLYGYTF	TRBV28